The T cell receptor (beta chain) under discussion was sequenced for a study of post-analysis software for immune sequencing data. Across the whole study: Disease courses included relapsing-remitting, secondary progressive and progressive-relapsing multiple sclerosis.

A note on this clonotype: Its matching antigen is unknown.

General study points: The study found TRBV5-6, TRBV5-1 and TRBV20-1 among four to six TRBV segments more frequent in patients than controls. Diversity measured as normalized Chao1 was significantly lower in multiple sclerosis patients than in controls.

The authors incorporated unique molecular identifiers into the TCR beta cDNA libraries. TCRdb processed the PCR reads anew with MiXCR; each CDR3 protein has one entry. The table records around 400,000 distinct CDR3 sequences, 30% to 45% of them present only once. The V gene lost 6 bases and the J gene lost 6 bases, with 12 bases spanning the gap. There are 12 residues in the CDR3. The TCR originated in a girl between 5 and 17 years old with multiple sclerosis. The specimen sequenced was blood. The V call is TRBV12-3 or TRBV12-4, the J call TRBJ2-7; D not certain. Here the CDR3 reads CASSALTTEQYF. The CDR3 DNA reads as TGTGCCAGCAGCGCGTTAACGACCGAGCAGTACTTC.